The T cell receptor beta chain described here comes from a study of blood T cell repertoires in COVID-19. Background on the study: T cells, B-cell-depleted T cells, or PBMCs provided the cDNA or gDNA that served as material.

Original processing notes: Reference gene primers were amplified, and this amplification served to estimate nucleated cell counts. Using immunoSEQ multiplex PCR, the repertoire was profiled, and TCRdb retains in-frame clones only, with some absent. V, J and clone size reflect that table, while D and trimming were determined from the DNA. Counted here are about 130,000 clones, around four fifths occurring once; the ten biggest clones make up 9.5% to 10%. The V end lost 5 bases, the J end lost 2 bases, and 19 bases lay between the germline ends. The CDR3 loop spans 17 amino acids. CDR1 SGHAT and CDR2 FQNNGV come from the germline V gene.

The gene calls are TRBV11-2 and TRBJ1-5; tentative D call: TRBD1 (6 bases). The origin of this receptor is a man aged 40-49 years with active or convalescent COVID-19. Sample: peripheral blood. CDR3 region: CASSPGGGGLGNQPQHF. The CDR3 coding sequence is TGTGCCAGCAGCCCAGGAGGGGGGGGTTTAGGCAATCAGCCCCAGCATTTT.